This T cell receptor beta chain is drawn from a study of blood T cell repertoires in COVID-19. Study summary: Specimens from acute and convalescent COVID-19 originated in the United States, Italy and Spain. Nucleic acid was either cDNA or gDNA, and it came from T cells, B-cell-depleted T cells, or PBMCs.

Germline-derived CDR1 and CDR2 are MNHEY and SVGEGT. This CDR3 is 14 amino acids long. Trimming took off 0 bases at V and 9 bases at J, with 12 bases between the two ends. How the authors handled the data: For nucleated cells, counts were estimated from reference gene primer amplification. TCRdb's copy holds only in-frame clones and misses some; the assay was immunoSEQ multiplex PCR. From that table come the V and J calls and clone size; the DNA was used to work out D and trimming. The profile shows about 480,000 clones, roughly 87% of them singletons. The specimen was PBMCs or T cells enriched from blood (not recorded which). This chain uses TRBV6-2 or TRBV6-3 with TRBJ1-5; D possibly corresponds to TRBD1 (5 bases). This TCR derives from a woman aged 18 to 35 with acute COVID-19. CDR3 residues: CASSYSGRVRPQHF. The CDR3 coding sequence is TGTGCCAGCAGTTACTCGGGCAGGGTCCGGCCCCAGCATTTT.